This T cell receptor (beta chain) was documented in a study of T cells in Graves' hyperthyroidism and ophthalmopathy. TCR beta CDR3 regions were amplified from RNA transcripts. HTBI primers were employed in a first-round RT-PCR of the TCR CDR3. TCRdb called the multiplex PCR reads again in MiXCR, with one record for every CDR3 protein. Of under 250,000 distinct CDR3 sequences listed, 17% are singletons. The receptor was derived from a man in his forties or fifties with Graves' hyperthyroidism. Material for sequencing was blood.

The CDR3 bases are TGTGCCAGCGGCCTGAGTGACTCTGGAAACACCATATATTTT. Its translation is CASGLSDSGNTIYF. The chain combines TRBV12-3 or TRBV12-4 with TRBJ1-3; D unclear. The length of the CDR3 is 14 residues. With 8 bases removed from V and 0 bases from J, the gap between germline ends came to 11 bases.